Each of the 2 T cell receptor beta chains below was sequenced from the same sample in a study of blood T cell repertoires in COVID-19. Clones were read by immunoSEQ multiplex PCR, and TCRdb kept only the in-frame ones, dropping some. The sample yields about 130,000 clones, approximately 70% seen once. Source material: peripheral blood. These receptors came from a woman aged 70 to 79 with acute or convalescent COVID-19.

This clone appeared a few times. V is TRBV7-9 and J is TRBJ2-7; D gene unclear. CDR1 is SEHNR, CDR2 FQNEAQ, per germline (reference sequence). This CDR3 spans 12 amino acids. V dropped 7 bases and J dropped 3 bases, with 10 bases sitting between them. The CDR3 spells CASNPPGYEQYF. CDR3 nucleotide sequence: TGTGCCAGCAACCCACCGGGCTACGAGCAGTACTTC. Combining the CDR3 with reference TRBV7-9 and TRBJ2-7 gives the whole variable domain DTGVSQNPRHKITKRGQNVTFRCDPISEHNRLYWYRQTLGQGPEFLTYFQNEAQLEKSRLLSDRFSAERPKGSFSTLEIQRTEQGDSAMYLCASNPPGYEQYFGPGTRLTVT.

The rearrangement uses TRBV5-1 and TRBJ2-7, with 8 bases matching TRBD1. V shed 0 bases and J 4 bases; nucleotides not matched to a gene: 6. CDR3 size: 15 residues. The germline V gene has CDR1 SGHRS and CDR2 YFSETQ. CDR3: CASSLAPGGAYEQYF. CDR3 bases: TGCGCCAGCAGCTTGGCACCAGGGGGCGCGTACGAGCAGTACTTC.